This is a list of T cell receptor beta chains from one sample in a study of T cell changes during pregnancy in multiple sclerosis. The table came from immunoSEQ multiplex PCR; TCRdb's copy has only in-frame clones and leaves some out. The data show about 89,000 clones, approximately 94% seen once. The starting material was peripheral blood, obtained in the third trimester of pregnancy. The origin of the receptors is a female donor with multiple sclerosis, enrolled in a pregnancy study. Each CDR3 is given with its conserved first and last residue. D genes are given only for firm matches. The listing skips clone size in some rows; elsewhere it reads once, few, many or a size class.

J,D,V,size,CDR3,DNA
TRBJ2-6,-,TRBV2,-,CASSVRQGRANVLTF,TGTGCCAGCAGTGTACGCCAGGGGAGGGCCAACGTCCTGACTTTC
TRBJ2-5,TRBD2,TRBV7-9,-,CASSLGLAGQETQYF,TGTGCCAGCAGCCTCGGACTAGCGGGGCAAGAGACCCAGTACTTC
TRBJ2-1,TRBD2,TRBV19,once,CASSTGTSAYNEQFF,TGTGCCAGTAGTACCGGGACTAGCGCCTACAATGAGCAGTTCTTC
TRBJ2-4,TRBD1,TRBV28,-,CASRGIGTGNDIQYF,TGTGCCAGCAGGGGGATCGGGACAGGGAATGACATTCAGTACTTC
TRBJ2-7,TRBD2,TRBV19,-,CASSIAGGSYEQYF,TGTGCCAGTAGTATAGCGGGGGGCTCCTACGAGCAGTACTTC
TRBJ2-7,TRBD1,TRBV27,-,CASSLKGTEPYEQYF,TGTGCCAGCAGTTTAAAGGGGACAGAACCCTACGAGCAGTACTTC
TRBJ2-5,TRBD2,TRBV4-3,-,CASSLSGSGTQYF,TGCGCCAGCAGCCTTAGCGGGAGTGGGACCCAGTACTTC
TRBJ1-2,-,TRBV5-1,-,CASSLGRGVGYTF,TGCGCCAGCAGCCTAGGACGGGGTGTCGGCTACACCTTC
TRBJ2-5,TRBD2,TRBV5-4,-,CAGRREPQETQYF,TGTGCCGGCCGGCGGGAGCCGCAAGAGACCCAGTACTTC
TRBJ1-1,-,TRBV29-1,-,CSAKGGEGTEAFF,TGCAGCGCTAAAGGAGGAGAGGGCACTGAAGCTTTCTTT
TRBJ1-5,-,TRBV5-5,-,CASSPGERNQPQHF,TGTGCCAGCAGCCCAGGGGAACGAAATCAGCCCCAGCATTTT
TRBJ2-1,TRBD2,TRBV6-1,-,CASRERTSGWNEQFF,TGTGCCAGCAGGGAAAGGACTAGCGGCTGGAATGAGCAGTTCTTC
TRBJ2-7,-,TRBV4-2,-,CASSPSVGYEQYF,TGTGCCAGCAGCCCTAGCGTAGGCTACGAGCAGTACTTC
TRBJ2-1,TRBD2,TRBV7-3,once,CASSVFGGDNEQFF,TGTGCCAGCAGCGTGTTTGGGGGGGACAATGAGCAGTTCTTC
TRBJ2-5,-,TRBV6-5,-,CASSYSQQGLEETQYF,TGTGCCAGCAGTTACTCCCAACAGGGTTTGGAAGAGACCCAGTACTTC
TRBJ2-1,-,TRBV27,-,CASSVGAPYNEQFF,TGTGCCAGCAGTGTAGGGGCCCCTTACAATGAGCAGTTCTTC
TRBJ2-7,-,TRBV14,-,CASSPLGSQTYEQYF,TGTGCCAGCAGCCCTTTAGGGAGCCAAACCTACGAGCAGTACTTC
TRBJ2-5,-,TRBV13,-,CASSSTQETQYF,TGTGCCAGCAGCTCCACACAAGAGACCCAGTACTTC
TRBJ2-7,-,TRBV19,-,CASRRTDSYEQYF,TGTGCCAGTAGGCGGACAGACTCCTACGAGCAGTACTTC
TRBJ1-4,-,TRBV7-9,-,CASSLGQLFNEKLFF,TGTGCCAGCAGCCTAGGACAGCTTTTTAATGAAAAACTGTTTTTT
TRBJ1-4,-,TRBV6-5,-,CASSYTWGEKLFF,TGTGCCAGCAGTTACACGTGGGGCGAAAAACTGTTTTTT
TRBJ2-1,-,TRBV11-3,-,CASSFYRANEQFF,TGTGCCAGCAGCTTCTACAGGGCCAATGAGCAGTTCTTC
TRBJ2-3,-,TRBV28,-,CASSTLPGSSTDTQYF,TGTGCCAGCAGTACCCTGCCGGGATCCAGCACAGATACGCAGTATTTT
TRBJ2-7,TRBD2,TRBV27,-,CASSSSGRILEQYF,TGTGCCAGCAGTTCTAGCGGGAGAATCCTCGAGCAGTACTTC
TRBJ2-6,-,TRBV4-1,once,CASSQDVFAGGRGSGANVLTF,TGCGCCAGCAGCCAAGACGTTTTCGCCGGGGGGCGAGGATCTGGGGCCAACGTCCTGACTTTC
TRBJ1-5,TRBD1,TRBV5-6,-,CASRHDIQGIQPQHF,TGTGCCAGCAGGCACGATATACAGGGGATCCAGCCCCAGCATTTT
TRBJ1-1,-,TRBV30,-,CAWSVRRVTEAFF,TGTGCCTGGAGTGTACGGAGGGTCACTGAAGCTTTCTTT
TRBJ1-2,-,TRBV19,-,CASSNQGLDGYTF,TGTGCCAGTAGTAACCAGGGATTGGATGGCTACACCTTC
TRBJ2-4,TRBD1,TRBV6-5,-,CASSYQGGGIQYF,TGTGCCAGCAGTTATCAAGGGGGCGGCATTCAGTACTTC
TRBJ1-4,-,TRBV25-1,-,CASRSSGRNEKLFF,TGTGCCAGCAGGAGTAGCGGTAGAAATGAAAAACTGTTTTTT
TRBJ2-2,TRBD2,TRBV7-3,-,CASSLSFFSGMNTGELFF,TGTGCCAGCAGCTTATCCTTCTTTAGCGGGATGAACACCGGGGAGCTGTTTTTT
TRBJ1-3,-,TRBV11-2,-,CASSPGSSGNTIYF,TGTGCCAGCAGCCCAGGGTCTTCAGGAAACACCATATATTTT
TRBJ1-2,TRBD1,TRBV13,-,CASSLGPGGGYYGYTF,TGTGCCAGCAGCTTAGGCCCAGGGGGCGGGTACTATGGCTACACCTTC